These 17 T cell receptor beta chains originate from one sample sequenced in a study of blood T cell repertoires in COVID-19. Sequencing was performed with immunoSEQ multiplex PCR; in TCRdb, only in-frame clones are kept and a portion is missing. The table has some 68,000 clones, about 80% seen once. Sequencing was carried out using peripheral blood. The source is a man aged 70 or older with acute or convalescent COVID-19.

This chain uses TRBV7-3 with TRBJ2-5; 8 nucleotides line up with TRBD1. The CDR3 has 15 amino acids. Germline assignment: CDR1 SGHTA and CDR2 FQGTGA. J was trimmed by 1 base and V by 5 bases; bases with no gene match: 6. CDR3 sequence (DNA): TGTGCCAGCAGCCTTTTCAGGGGGCCCCAAGAGACCCAGTACTTC. Translating gives CASSLFRGPQETQYF.

The table lists this clone with a few counts. V and J are TRBV12-5 and TRBJ1-2; D ambiguous. CDR1 LGHNT and CDR2 FRNRAP come from the germline V gene. The CDR3 consists of 12 residues. V lost 11 bases to trimming and J lost 1 base, with 11 bases between them. CDR3: CASGHSNYGYTF. CDR3 in DNA: TGTGCTTCTGGGCACAGTAACTATGGCTACACCTTC. The full variable domain, completed using reference TRBV12-5 and TRBJ1-2, is DARVTQTPRHKVTEMGQEVTMRCQPILGHNTVFWYRQTMMQGLELLAYFRNRAPLDDSGMPKDRFSAEMPDATLATLKIQPSEPRDSAVYFCASGHSNYGYTFGSGTRLTVV.

There are a few counts of this clone. This sequence joins TRBV5-6 and TRBJ1-6, with 9 bases fitting TRBD1. With V trimmed by 1 base and J by 8 bases, 10 bases remained unmatched. The length of the CDR3 is 17 residues. The germline CDR1 and CDR2 sequences are SGHDT and YYEEEE. The CDR3 loop reads CASSLRDRAPYYSPLHF. Written as DNA, the CDR3 is TGTGCCAGCAGCTTGCGGGACAGGGCGCCTTATTATTCACCCCTCCACTTT. The variable domain in full, with the rest retrieved from reference TRBV5-6 and TRBJ1-6, is DAGVTQSPTHLIKTRGQQVTLRCSPKSGHDTVSWYQQALGQGPQFIFQYYEEEERQRGNFPDRFSGHQFPNYSSELNVNALLLGDSALYLCASSLRDRAPYYSPLHFGNGTRLTVT.

V gene TRBV9 combines with J gene TRBJ2-1; D unclear. This CDR3 has 15 amino acids. Germline lookup yields CDR1 SGDLS and CDR2 YYNGEE. The germline V and J ends were trimmed by 3 bases and 7 bases, with 17 bases remaining between them. Here the CDR3 DNA reads TGTGCCAGCAGCGGCGGTGGGTCAGTTAAGAATGAGCAGTTCTTC. Amino acid sequence: CASSGGGSVKNEQFF.

This clone has only one observation. J is TRBJ2-1 and V is TRBV9, with 12 bases aligning to TRBD2. V lost 4 bases and J lost 0; bases outside the gene matches: 5. Germline CDR1 is SGDLS and CDR2 is YYNGEE. The length of the CDR3 is 17 residues. The CDR3 region has the DNA TGTGCCAGCAGCCCAAGGACTAGCGGGAACTCCTACAATGAGCAGTTCTTC. Translating gives CASSPRTSGNSYNEQFF.

This clone came up a few times. This rearrangement joins TRBV5-1 to TRBJ1-2, with TRBD1 matching over 8 bases. CDR3 length equals 13 residues. V lost 4 bases to trimming and J lost 7 bases; unmatched junction nucleotides: 6. The germline V gene encodes CDR1 SGHRS and CDR2 YFSETQ. Here the CDR3 reads CASSLQGASGYTF. In DNA form, the CDR3 reads TGCGCCAGCAGCCTGCAGGGGGCTAGTGGCTACACCTTC.

This clone was seen just once. V is TRBV2 and J is TRBJ1-1, with TRBD1 identical over 12 bases. The length of the CDR3 is 17 residues. CDR1 and CDR2 (germline): SNHLY, FYNNEI. Trimming cost V 4 bases and J 0 bases; bases outside gene matches: 6. CDR3 region: CASSVGTGGDMNTEAFF. CDR3 sequence (DNA): TGTGCCAGCAGTGTCGGGACAGGGGGCGATATGAACACTGAAGCTTTCTTT.

This clone was seen a few times. V usage is TRBV30 and J usage is TRBJ2-1; 10 positions match TRBD2. From germline, CDR1 is GTSNPN and CDR2 SVGIG (reference sequence). This CDR3 is 14 amino acids long. The ends lost 0 bases at V and 9 bases at J; junction bases unmatched: 5. CDR3 protein: CAWSVKAGGGEQFF. The CDR3 DNA reads as TGTGCCTGGAGTGTAAAAGCGGGAGGGGGTGAGCAGTTCTTC.

The chain carries TRBV6-5 and TRBJ2-1; 7 bases map to TRBD1. The germline V gene encodes CDR1 MNHEY and CDR2 SVGAGI. CDR3 size: 13 residues. Trimming cost V 8 bases and J 4 bases; bases outside gene matches: 5. The CDR3 bases are TGTGCCAGCCTGGGACAGATATACAATGAGCAGTTCTTC. It is translated as CASLGQIYNEQFF.

The chain has TRBV6-5 and TRBJ1-6, with 7 bases aligning to TRBD1. CDR1 is MNHEY and CDR2 is SVGAGI in the germline V gene. The CDR3 is 14 residues long. J gave up 5 bases and V 6 bases, and 4 bases lay outside the gene matches. CDR3 DNA: TGTGCCAGCAGCCTCGGGACAGATAATTCACCCCTCCACTTT. This translates into CASSLGTDNSPLHF.

This clone has only one observation. The chain combines TRBV30 with TRBJ2-7, with 7 bases fitting TRBD1. The CDR3 runs 17 residues. The V gene's germline CDR1 is GTSNPN and CDR2 SVGIG (reference sequence). V lost 5 bases, J lost 4 bases, and 20 bases stayed unmatched. DNA of the CDR3: TGTGCCTGGTCCTCATCCCTCACCAGGGGGACGACGTACGAGCAGTACTTC. Its protein is CAWSSSLTRGTTYEQYF. The full variable domain, completed using reference TRBV30 and TRBJ2-7, is SQTIHQWPATLVQPVGSPLSLECTVEGTSNPNLYWYRQAAGRGLQLLFYSVGIGQISSEVPQNLSASRPQDRQFILSSKKLLLSDSGFYLCAWSSSLTRGTTYEQYFGPGTRLTVT.

The V gene is TRBV7-2, the J gene TRBJ2-5; the D gene is possibly TRBD1 (5 bases). CDR1 is SGHTA and CDR2 is FQGNSA in the germline V gene. V shed 2 bases and J shed 6 bases, with 19 bases lying between them. The CDR3 runs to 16 residues. This CDR3 reads CASSLSPTGSGKTQYF. The CDR3 bases are TGTGCCAGCAGCTTAAGTCCGACTGGGTCAGGGAAGACCCAGTACTTC.

J is TRBJ1-2 and V is TRBV3-1 (or the pseudogene TRBV3-2); no clear D. Deletions cut 1 base from V and 6 bases from J, with 9 bases between. From germline, CDR1 is LGHDT and CDR2 YNNKEL (reference sequence). The CDR3 runs to 13 residues. The CDR3 sequence is CASSQVDSNGYTF. As DNA, the CDR3 is TGTGCCAGCAGCCAAGTTGATTCTAATGGCTACACCTTC.

The rearrangement joins TRBV24-1 to TRBJ2-1; 8 nucleotides align to TRBD1. The CDR3 runs 13 residues. Germline assignment: CDR1 KGHDR and CDR2 SFDVKD. V lost 7 bases and J lost 4; bases outside the gene matches: 2. The CDR3 DNA follows: TGTGCCACCAGAGACAGGGGATACAATGAGCAGTTCTTC. Translating gives CATRDRGYNEQFF.

The chain links TRBV4-1 to TRBJ1-2, with TRBD1 matching 7 bases. Germline CDR1 MGHRA, CDR2 YSYEKL. The CDR3 is made up of 16 amino acids. Unmatched junction bases numbered 8, after V lost 0 bases and J lost 4 bases. This CDR3 reads CASSQDLQGWAYGYTF. CDR3 DNA: TGCGCCAGCAGCCAAGATTTACAGGGGTGGGCCTATGGCTACACCTTC.

This clone was seen only once. The chain joins TRBV10-3 to TRBJ1-2; D is unclear. V lost 10 bases to trimming and J lost 4 bases, with 16 bases between them. Germline V gene lookup returns CDR1 ENHRY and CDR2 SYGVKD. The CDR3 totals 13 residues. The CDR3 spells CATRADYSYGYTF. CDR3 coding DNA: TGTGCCACCAGAGCAGACTATTCCTATGGCTACACCTTC.

The chain carries TRBV10-3 and TRBJ1-5; no reliable D call. The V gene's germline CDR1 is ENHRY and CDR2 SYGVKD. Trimming left V 4 bases short and J 4 bases short, with 11 bases between. The CDR3 sequence is 14 residues long. CDR3 in amino acids: CAISGGGVNQPQHF. The CDR3, as DNA: TGTGCCATCAGTGGGGGAGGAGTAAATCAGCCCCAGCATTTT.